This is a list of T cell receptor beta chains from one sample in a study of blood T cells in healthy people across ages. TCRdb re-derived calls from the 5' RACE reads in MiXCR, one entry per CDR3 protein. The sample gives over 1.5 million distinct CDR3 sequences, roughly 50% of which show up once; 2.1% is in the top ten. Sample: blood. These receptors were taken from a woman in her thirties or forties in good health. CDR3s include the opening cysteine and the closing phenylalanine or tryptophan. D genes are given only for firm matches. Size is omitted from some rows. Given values are once, few, many or a class for expanded clones.

TRBV4-2	TRBJ2-1	-	TRBD2	CASSQDGTSGGLSSYNEQFF	TGTGCCAGCAGCCAAGATGGGACTAGCGGGGGGCTGAGCTCCTACAATGAGCAGTTCTTC
TRBV20-1	TRBJ2-7	few	-	CSARSDRIYEQYF	TGCAGTGCTAGATCAGACAGAATCTACGAGCAGTACTTC
TRBV7-9	TRBJ2-1	-	TRBD2	CASSPSTAGGLYNEQFF	TGTGCCAGCAGCCCCAGTACAGCGGGGGGGCTCTACAATGAGCAGTTCTTC
TRBV7-2	TRBJ1-2	few	TRBD1	CASSLLQGAADGYTF	TGTGCCAGCAGCTTACTCCAGGGGGCGGCCGATGGCTACACCTTC
TRBV6-1	TRBJ2-7	-	-	CASSEWGGTAYEQYF	TGTGCCAGCAGTGAATGGGGCGGGACAGCCTACGAGCAGTACTTC
TRBV28	TRBJ2-1	-	-	CASSLSDVGQFF	TGCGCCAGCAGTTTATCGGACGTAGGGCAGTTCTTC
TRBV5-1	TRBJ2-3	-	-	CASSPLGFTDTQYF	TGCGCCAGCAGCCCCCTGGGGTTTACAGATACGCAGTATTTT
TRBV20-1	TRBJ2-3	-	-	CSARSQEVGTQYF	TGCAGTGCTCGATCACAAGAAGTGGGCACGCAGTATTTT
TRBV20-1	TRBJ1-1	-	TRBD1	CSANRQGRVNTEAFF	TGCAGTGCCAACAGACAGGGGAGAGTGAACACTGAAGCTTTCTTT
TRBV3-1	TRBJ2-3	-	TRBD2	CASSQVTGGPADTQYF	TGTGCCAGCAGCCAAGTAACGGGGGGGCCGGCAGATACGCAGTATTTT
TRBV20-1	TRBJ2-5	few	-	CSAAGGHLAVSPETQYF	TGCAGTGCTGCAGGGGGCCATCTAGCGGTGTCCCCGGAGACCCAGTACTTC
TRBV5-1	TRBJ2-5	-	TRBD2	CASSLEARGGLETQYF	TGCGCCAGCAGCTTGGAGGCGCGGGGGGGCCTCGAGACCCAGTACTTC
TRBV7-2	TRBJ2-7	-	-	CASSIPIRNYEQYF	TGTGCCAGCAGCATCCCCATCCGGAACTACGAGCAGTACTTC
TRBV10-3	TRBJ2-7	-	TRBD1	CAIRPGTEATYEQYF	TGTGCCATCAGACCAGGGACAGAGGCCACCTACGAGCAGTACTTC
TRBV6-6	TRBJ2-3	-	TRBD1	CASNDREFGSDTQYF	TGTGCCAGCAACGACAGGGAGTTTGGTTCGGATACGCAGTATTTT
TRBV12-3/TRBV12-4	TRBJ2-1	-	TRBD1	CASSPSQGVSCEQFF	TGTGCCAGCAGCCCCTCTCAGGGGGTGAGTTGTGAGCAGTTCTTC
TRBV7-9	TRBJ1-2	-	TRBD1	CASSPGGAGAYGYTF	TGTGCCAGCAGCCCAGGGGGGGCTGGGGCCTATGGCTACACCTTC
TRBV7-9	TRBJ1-5	-	TRBD1	CASSLATGADSPPQHF	TGTGCCAGCAGCTTAGCGACAGGGGCAGACTCTCCGCCCCAGCATTTT
TRBV7-2	TRBJ1-2	-	TRBD1	CASSLAPTGGYTF	TGTGCCAGCAGCTTAGCGCCGACAGGGGGCTACACCTTC
TRBV29-1	TRBJ2-1	-	TRBD2	CSVTRGGEQFF	TGCAGCGTCACCCGGGGGGGTGAGCAGTTCTTC
TRBV5-1	TRBJ2-3	-	TRBD2	CASSLETLATGTDTQYF	TGCGCCAGCAGCTTGGAAACACTAGCGACGGGCACAGATACGCAGTATTTT
TRBV4-1	TRBJ2-3	few	-	CASSQDGWLGTDTDTQYF	TGCGCCAGCAGCCAAGATGGCTGGCTTGGGACGGACACAGATACGCAGTATTTT
TRBV7-2	TRBJ2-5	-	-	CASSRPRGSWETQYF	TGTGCCAGCAGCAGACCGAGGGGGTCCTGGGAGACCCAGTACTTC
TRBV14	TRBJ2-5	few	-	CASSQDSLANQETQYF	TGTGCCAGCAGCCAAGATTCCCTAGCGAACCAAGAGACCCAGTACTTC
TRBV29-1	TRBJ2-5	many	-	CSVTGGETQYF	TGCAGCGTGACAGGCGGGGAGACCCAGTACTTC
TRBV19	TRBJ2-5	-	TRBD2	CASSMTSIRETQYF	TGTGCCAGTAGTATGACTAGCATTCGAGAGACCCAGTACTTC
TRBV7-3	TRBJ2-3	many	-	CASSLGASGSDTQYF	TGTGCCAGCAGCTTGGGGGCTAGCGGATCGGATACGCAGTATTTT
TRBV19	TRBJ2-7	-	-	CASSPDSYQQYF	TGTGCCAGTAGTCCGGACAGCTACCAGCAGTACTTC
TRBV20-1	TRBJ1-2	few	-	CSAREWTPPTF	TGCAGTGCTAGAGAATGGACTCCCCCCACCTTC
TRBV6-2/TRBV6-3	TRBJ2-5	-	-	CASTLAVLGETQYF	TGTGCCAGCACCTTGGCGGTACTGGGGGAGACCCAGTACTTC
TRBV9	TRBJ2-1	-	TRBD1	CASSPDGTGGDEQFF	TGTGCCAGCAGCCCTGATGGGACAGGGGGCGATGAGCAGTTCTTC
TRBV20-1	TRBJ2-5	few	-	CSARPTVPGDETQYF	TGCAGTGCTAGACCGACAGTCCCAGGTGATGAGACCCAGTACTTC
TRBV29-1	TRBJ1-2	-	TRBD1	CSVGTGVIYGYTF	TGCAGCGTAGGGACAGGGGTCATCTATGGCTACACCTTC
TRBV18	TRBJ2-5	-	-	CASSRRTGNQETQYF	TGTGCCAGCTCACGAAGAACAGGGAACCAAGAGACCCAGTACTTC
TRBV12-3/TRBV12-4	TRBJ2-3	few	TRBD1	CASSFGGQGTDTQYF	TGTGCCAGCAGTTTCGGGGGACAGGGCACAGATACGCAGTATTTT
TRBV27	TRBJ2-7	-	TRBD2	CASRPGTSGGYNEQYF	TGTGCCAGCAGACCCGGGACTAGCGGGGGCTACAATGAGCAGTACTTC
TRBV7-2	TRBJ1-2	-	TRBD1	CASSFSNPGTGWKAYGYTF	TGTGCCAGCAGCTTTTCTAACCCCGGGACAGGGTGGAAAGCTTATGGCTACACCTTC
TRBV10-3	TRBJ2-7	few	-	CAISAGSGTTYEQYF	TGTGCCATCAGCGCGGGTAGCGGAACGACCTACGAGCAGTACTTC
TRBV28	TRBJ2-1	-	TRBD2	CASSIRPRLAGNEQFF	TGTGCCAGCAGTATCCGCCCTCGGCTAGCGGGGAATGAGCAGTTCTTC
TRBV7-9	TRBJ2-1	few	-	CASSLARGSSRSYNEQFF	TGTGCCAGCAGCTTAGCTAGGGGGAGCTCGAGGAGCTACAATGAGCAGTTCTTC